This passage covers 8 T cell receptor beta chains from one sample sequenced in a study of T cells expressing NK-cell markers. With the 5' RACE reads reprocessed, TCRdb shows one record per CDR3 protein and no DNA. This table holds hundreds of thousands of distinct CDR3 sequences. Sequenced sample: blood T cells: a sorted CD56 or NKG2C T cell subset, CD4+ or CD8+ T cells, or bulk PBMC T cells (not recorded which). Every receptor here comes from a man aged 18 to 69 in good health.

The gene calls are TRBV6-2 or TRBV6-3 and TRBJ2-7; TCRdb names TRBD1, which stays unverified in the absence of DNA. Germline V lookup: CDR1 MNHEY, CDR2 SVGEGT. The CDR3 contains 19 residues. CDR3 sequence: CASSYRDRDTRLRSYEQYF.

The chain uses TRBV4-1 and TRBJ2-1; the TRBD2 assignment by TCRdb is unverifiable without DNA. Germline values: CDR1 MGHRA, CDR2 YSYEKL. The CDR3 runs 13 residues. The CDR3 protein is CASSLRDYEKQFF.

The rearrangement links TRBV11-1 to TRBJ2-3; TCRdb's assignment of TRBD2 cannot be checked, as there is no DNA. The germline V gene encodes CDR1 SGHAT and CDR2 FQDESV (reference sequence). The CDR3 spans 20 residues. CDR3 residues: CASSREKSGGPGFNTDTQYF.

This rearrangement joins TRBV20-1 to TRBJ1-2; TCRdb calls TRBD1, which cannot be checked without DNA. Germline V gene data show CDR1 as DFQATT and CDR2 as SNEGSKA (reference sequence). CDR3 length equals 14 residues. The chain's CDR3 is CSASVPGGNYGYTF.

CDR3 amino acids: CASSFEPTDTQYF. The chain uses TRBV7-2 and TRBJ2-3. CDR1 and CDR2 from the germline V gene are SGHTA and FQGNSA. CDR3 length: 13 residues.

The chain is built from TRBV9 and TRBJ2-3; TCRdb reports TRBD1, a call that lacks DNA to check it against. CDR3 length: 18 residues. The germline gives CDR1 SGDLS, CDR2 YYNGEE. CDR3 in amino acids: CASSVNPWMGGGTDTQYF. Full variable domain (missing parts from reference TRBV9 and TRBJ2-3): DSGVTQTPKHLITATGQRVTLRCSPRSGDLSVYWYQQSLDQGLQFLIQYYNGEERAKGNILERFSAQQFPDLHSELNLSSLELGDSALYFCASSVNPWMGGGTDTQYFGPGTRLTVL.

This sequence joins TRBV2 and TRBJ2-3; TCRdb designates TRBD1, a call that cannot be tested without DNA. This CDR3 is 15 amino acids long. Germline CDR1 is SNHLY and CDR2 is FYNNEI. The CDR3 sequence is CASRGHIISTDTQYF.

J is TRBJ1-2 and V is TRBV7-6; TCRdb returns TRBD1, unconfirmable since there is no DNA. This CDR3 has 18 residues. The V gene's germline CDR1 is SGHVS and CDR2 FNYEAQ. This CDR3 is CASSLGGGGRGTTNGYTF. Filled out from reference TRBV7-6 and TRBJ1-2, the complete variable domain reads GAGVSQSPRYKVTKRGQDVALRCDPISGHVSLYWYRQALGQGPEFLTYFNYEAQQDKSGLPNDRFSAERPEGSISTLTIQRTEQRDSAMYRCASSLGGGGRGTTNGYTFGSGTRLTVV.